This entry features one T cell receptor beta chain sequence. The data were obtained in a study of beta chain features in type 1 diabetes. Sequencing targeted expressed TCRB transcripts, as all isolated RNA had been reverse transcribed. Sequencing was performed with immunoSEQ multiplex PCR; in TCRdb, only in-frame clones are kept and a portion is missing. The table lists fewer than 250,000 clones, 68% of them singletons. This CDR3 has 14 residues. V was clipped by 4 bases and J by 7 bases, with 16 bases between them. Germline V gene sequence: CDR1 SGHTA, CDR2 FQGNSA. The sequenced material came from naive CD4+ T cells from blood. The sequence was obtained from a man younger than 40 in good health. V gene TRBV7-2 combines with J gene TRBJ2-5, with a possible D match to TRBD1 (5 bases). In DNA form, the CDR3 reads TGTGCCAGCAGCTCTGGGGCAGGGTTGGGGACCCAGTACTTC. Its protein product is CASSSGAGLGTQYF.